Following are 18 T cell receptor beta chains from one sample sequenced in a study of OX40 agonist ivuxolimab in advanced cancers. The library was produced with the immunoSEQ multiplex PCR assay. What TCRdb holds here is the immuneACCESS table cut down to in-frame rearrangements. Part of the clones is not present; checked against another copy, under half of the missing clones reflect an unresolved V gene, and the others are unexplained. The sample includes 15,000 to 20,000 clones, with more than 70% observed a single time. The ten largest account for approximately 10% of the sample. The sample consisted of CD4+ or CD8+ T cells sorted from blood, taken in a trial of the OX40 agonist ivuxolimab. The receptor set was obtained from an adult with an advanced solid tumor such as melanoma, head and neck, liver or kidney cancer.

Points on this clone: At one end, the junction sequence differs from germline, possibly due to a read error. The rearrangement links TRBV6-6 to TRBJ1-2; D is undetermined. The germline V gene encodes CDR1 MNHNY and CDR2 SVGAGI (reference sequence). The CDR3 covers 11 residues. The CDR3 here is CAARLGHGYTF. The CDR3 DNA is TGCGCAGCTCGACTAGGCCATGGCTACACCTTC.

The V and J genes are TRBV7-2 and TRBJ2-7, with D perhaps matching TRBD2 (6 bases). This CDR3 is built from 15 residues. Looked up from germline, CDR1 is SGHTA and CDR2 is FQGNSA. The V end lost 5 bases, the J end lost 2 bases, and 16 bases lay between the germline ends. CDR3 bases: TGTGCCAGCAGCGGACCCGCTAGCGAGCCCTACGAGCAGTACTTC. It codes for CASSGPASEPYEQYF.

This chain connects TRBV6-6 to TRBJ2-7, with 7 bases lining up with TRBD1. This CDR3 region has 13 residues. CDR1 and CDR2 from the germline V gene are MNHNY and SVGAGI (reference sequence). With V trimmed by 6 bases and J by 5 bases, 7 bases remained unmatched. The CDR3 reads CASSIYQGDEQYF. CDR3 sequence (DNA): TGTGCCAGCAGCATCTATCAGGGGGACGAGCAGTACTTC.

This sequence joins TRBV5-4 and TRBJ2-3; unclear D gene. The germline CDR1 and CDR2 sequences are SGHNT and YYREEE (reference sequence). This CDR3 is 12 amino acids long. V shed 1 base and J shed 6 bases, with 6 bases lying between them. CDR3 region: CASSLYADTQYF. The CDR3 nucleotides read TGTGCCAGCAGCTTGTACGCGGATACGCAGTATTTT.

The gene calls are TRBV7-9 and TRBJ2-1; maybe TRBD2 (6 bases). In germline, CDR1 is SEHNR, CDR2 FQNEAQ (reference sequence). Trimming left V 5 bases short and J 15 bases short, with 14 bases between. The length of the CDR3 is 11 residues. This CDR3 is CASSLRDSGFF. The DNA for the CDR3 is TGTGCCAGCAGCCTAAGGGACTCAGGGTTCTTC. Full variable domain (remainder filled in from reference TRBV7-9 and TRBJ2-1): DTGVSQNPRHKITKRGQNVTFRCDPISEHNRLYWYRQTLGQGPEFLTYFQNEAQLEKSRLLSDRFSAERPKGSFSTLEIQRTEQGDSAMYLCASSLRDSGFFGPGTRLTVL.

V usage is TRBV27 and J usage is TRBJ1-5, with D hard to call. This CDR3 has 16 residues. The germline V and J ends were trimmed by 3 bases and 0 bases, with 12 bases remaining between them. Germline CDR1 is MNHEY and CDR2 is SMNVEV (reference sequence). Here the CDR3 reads CASSFAPPTSNQPQHF. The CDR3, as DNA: TGTGCCAGCAGTTTTGCCCCTCCTACTAGCAATCAGCCCCAGCATTTT.

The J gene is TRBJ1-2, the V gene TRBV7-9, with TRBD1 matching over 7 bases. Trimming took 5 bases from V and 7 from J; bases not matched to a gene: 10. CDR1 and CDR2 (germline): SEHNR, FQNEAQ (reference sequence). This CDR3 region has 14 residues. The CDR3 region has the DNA TGTGCCAGCAGCCGCCTCAGGGGGAGAAGTGGCTACACCTTC. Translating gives CASSRLRGRSGYTF.

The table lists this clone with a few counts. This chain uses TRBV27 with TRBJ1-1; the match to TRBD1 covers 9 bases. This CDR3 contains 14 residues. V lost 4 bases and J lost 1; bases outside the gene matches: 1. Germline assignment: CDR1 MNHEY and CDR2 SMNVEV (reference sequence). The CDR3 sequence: CASSWGQGNTEAFF. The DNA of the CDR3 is TGTGCCAGCAGTTGGGGACAGGGGAACACTGAAGCTTTCTTT.

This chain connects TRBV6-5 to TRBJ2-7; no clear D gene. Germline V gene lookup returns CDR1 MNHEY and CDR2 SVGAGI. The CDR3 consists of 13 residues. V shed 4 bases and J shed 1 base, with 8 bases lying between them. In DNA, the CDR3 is TGTGCCAGCAGTTTAGGGAAATCCTACGAGCAGTACTTC. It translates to CASSLGKSYEQYF.

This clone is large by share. The CDR3 is CASSWTQRSSYEQYF. CDR3 sequence (DNA): TGTGCCAGCAGCTGGACTCAGAGGAGCTCCTACGAGCAGTACTTC. The chain has TRBV6-5 and TRBJ2-7, with a weak D call TRBD2 (5 bases). Trimming removed 6 bases from V and 0 bases from J, with 15 bases in between. The CDR3 covers 15 residues. Germline V gene lookup returns CDR1 MNHEY and CDR2 SVGAGI.

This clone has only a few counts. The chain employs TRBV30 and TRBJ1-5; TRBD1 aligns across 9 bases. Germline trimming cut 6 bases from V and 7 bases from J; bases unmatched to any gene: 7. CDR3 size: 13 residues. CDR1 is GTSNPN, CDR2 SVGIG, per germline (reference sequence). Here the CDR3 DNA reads TGTGCCTGTACAGGGGGCGAGGGACAGCCCCAGCATTTT. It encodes CACTGGEGQPQHF.

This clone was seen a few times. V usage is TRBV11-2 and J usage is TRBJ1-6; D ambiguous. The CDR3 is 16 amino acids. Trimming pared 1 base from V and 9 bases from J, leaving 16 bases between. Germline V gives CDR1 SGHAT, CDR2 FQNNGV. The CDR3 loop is CASSLALVGWGSPLHF. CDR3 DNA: TGTGCCAGCAGCTTAGCCTTGGTGGGATGGGGTTCACCCCTCCACTTT.

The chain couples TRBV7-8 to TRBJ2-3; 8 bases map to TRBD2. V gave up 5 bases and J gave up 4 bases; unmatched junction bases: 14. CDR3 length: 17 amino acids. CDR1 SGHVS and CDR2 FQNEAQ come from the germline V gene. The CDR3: CASSSPSGSLRADTQYF. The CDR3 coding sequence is TGTGCCAGCAGCAGCCCAAGCGGGAGTTTGAGGGCAGATACGCAGTATTTT.

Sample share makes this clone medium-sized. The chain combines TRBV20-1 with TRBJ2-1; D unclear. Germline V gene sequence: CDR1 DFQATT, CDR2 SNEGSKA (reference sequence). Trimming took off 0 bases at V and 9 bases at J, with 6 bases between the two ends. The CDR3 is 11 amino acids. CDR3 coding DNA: TGCAGTGCTAGAGATTTTGCTGAGCAGTTCTTC. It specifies CSARDFAEQFF.

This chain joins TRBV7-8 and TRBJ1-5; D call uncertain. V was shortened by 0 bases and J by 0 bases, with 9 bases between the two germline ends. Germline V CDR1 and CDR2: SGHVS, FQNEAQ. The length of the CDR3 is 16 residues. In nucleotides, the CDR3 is TGTGCCAGCAGCTTAGCGACAATCTATAGCAATCAGCCCCAGCATTTT. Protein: CASSLATIYSNQPQHF.

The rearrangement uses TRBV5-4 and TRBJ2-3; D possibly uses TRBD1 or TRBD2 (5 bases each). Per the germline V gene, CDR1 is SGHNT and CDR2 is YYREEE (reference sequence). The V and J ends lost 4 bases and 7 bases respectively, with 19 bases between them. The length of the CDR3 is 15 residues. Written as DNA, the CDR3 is TGTGCCAGCAGCCCTGGGACGGACCAGGGATATACGCAGTATTTT. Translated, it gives CASSPGTDQGYTQYF.

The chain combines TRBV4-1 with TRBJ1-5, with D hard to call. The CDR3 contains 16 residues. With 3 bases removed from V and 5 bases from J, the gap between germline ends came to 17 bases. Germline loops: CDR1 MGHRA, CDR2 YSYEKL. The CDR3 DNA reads TGCGCCAGCAGCCAGAGTGGGAGGAATAAGCATCAGCCCCAGCATTTT. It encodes CASSQSGRNKHQPQHF.

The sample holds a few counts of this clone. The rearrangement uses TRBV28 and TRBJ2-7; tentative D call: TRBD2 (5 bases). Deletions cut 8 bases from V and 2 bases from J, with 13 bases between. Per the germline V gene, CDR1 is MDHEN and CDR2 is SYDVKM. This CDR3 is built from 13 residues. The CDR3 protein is CASQEVRTYEQYF. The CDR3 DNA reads TGTGCCAGCCAGGAGGTTCGGACCTACGAGCAGTACTTC.